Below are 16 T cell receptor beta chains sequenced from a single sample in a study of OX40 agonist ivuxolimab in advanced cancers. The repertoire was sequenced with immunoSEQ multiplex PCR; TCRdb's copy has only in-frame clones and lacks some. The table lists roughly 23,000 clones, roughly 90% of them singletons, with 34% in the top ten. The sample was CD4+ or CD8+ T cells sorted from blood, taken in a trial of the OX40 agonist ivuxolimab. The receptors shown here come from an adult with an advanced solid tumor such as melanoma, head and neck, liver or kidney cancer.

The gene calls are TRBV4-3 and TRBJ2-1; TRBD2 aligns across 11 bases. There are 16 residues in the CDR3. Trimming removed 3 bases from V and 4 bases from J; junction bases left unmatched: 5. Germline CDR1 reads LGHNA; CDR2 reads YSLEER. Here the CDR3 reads CASSQLGTSGYNEQFF. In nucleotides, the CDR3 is TGCGCCAGCAGCCAGCTCGGGACTAGCGGTTACAATGAGCAGTTCTTC.

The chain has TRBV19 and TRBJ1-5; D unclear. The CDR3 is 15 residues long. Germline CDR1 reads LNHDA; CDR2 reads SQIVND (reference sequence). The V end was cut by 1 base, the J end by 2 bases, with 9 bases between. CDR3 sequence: CASSIVAVGNQPQHF. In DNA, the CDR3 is TGTGCCAGTAGTATAGTGGCCGTTGGCAATCAGCCCCAGCATTTT.

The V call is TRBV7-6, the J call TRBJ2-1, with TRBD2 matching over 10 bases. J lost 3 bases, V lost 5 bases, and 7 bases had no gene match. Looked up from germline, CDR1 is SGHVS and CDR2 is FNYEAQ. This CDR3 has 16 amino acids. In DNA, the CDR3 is TGTGCCAGCAGCACCCGAGCGGGAGGGCTCTACAATGAGCAGTTCTTC. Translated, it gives CASSTRAGGLYNEQFF.

The CDR3 protein is CASSESTGTSETLEQYF. The CDR3 DNA follows: TGCGCCAGCAGTGAGTCGACTGGCACTAGCGAGACGCTGGAGCAGTACTTC. This chain connects TRBV10-1 to TRBJ2-7; 7 nucleotides agree with TRBD2. The CDR3 consists of 17 residues. The V gene's germline CDR1 is WNHNN and CDR2 SYGVQD (reference sequence). J lost 7 bases, V lost 0 bases, and 15 bases had no gene match.

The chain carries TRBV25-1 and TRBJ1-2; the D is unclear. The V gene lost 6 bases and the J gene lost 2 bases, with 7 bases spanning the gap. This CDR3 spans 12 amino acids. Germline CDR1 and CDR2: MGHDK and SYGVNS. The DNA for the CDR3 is TGTGCCAGCAGAGGATTAAACTATGGCTACACCTTC. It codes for CASRGLNYGYTF.

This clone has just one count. CDR3 sequence: CASSEDRIGDLYTDTQYF. Here the CDR3 DNA reads TGTGCCAGCAGCGAGGATAGGATCGGGGACTTATACACAGATACGCAGTATTTT. The gene calls are TRBV7-2 and TRBJ2-3, with D possibly being TRBD2 (6 bases). Germline V gene sequence: CDR1 SGHTA, CDR2 FQGNSA. The CDR3 runs 18 residues. V gave up 5 bases and J gave up 2 bases, with 23 bases separating them.

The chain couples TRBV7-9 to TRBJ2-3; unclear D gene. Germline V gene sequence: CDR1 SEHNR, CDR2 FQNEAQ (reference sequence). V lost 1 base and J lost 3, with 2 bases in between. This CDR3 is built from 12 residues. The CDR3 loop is CASSLGTDTQYF. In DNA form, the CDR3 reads TGTGCCAGCAGCTTAGGTACAGATACGCAGTATTTT. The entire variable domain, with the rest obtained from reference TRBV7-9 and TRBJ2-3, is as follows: DTGVSQNPRHKITKRGQNVTFRCDPISEHNRLYWYRQTLGQGPEFLTYFQNEAQLEKSRLLSDRFSAERPKGSFSTLEIQRTEQGDSAMYLCASSLGTDTQYFGPGTRLTVL.

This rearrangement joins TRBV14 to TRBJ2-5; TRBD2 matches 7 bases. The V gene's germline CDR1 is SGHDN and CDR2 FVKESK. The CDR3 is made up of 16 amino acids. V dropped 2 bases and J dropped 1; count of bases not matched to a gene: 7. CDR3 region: CASSQIGLGGQETQYF. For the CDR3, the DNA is TGTGCCAGCAGCCAAATTGGACTAGGAGGCCAAGAGACCCAGTACTTC.

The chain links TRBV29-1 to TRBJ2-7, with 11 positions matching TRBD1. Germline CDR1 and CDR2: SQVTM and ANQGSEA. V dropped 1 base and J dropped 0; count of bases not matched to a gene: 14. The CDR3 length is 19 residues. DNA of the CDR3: TGCAGCGTTGAAGCCAGCCGGGACAGGGGGGCTACTATCTCCTACGAGCAGTACTTC. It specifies CSVEASRDRGATISYEQYF.

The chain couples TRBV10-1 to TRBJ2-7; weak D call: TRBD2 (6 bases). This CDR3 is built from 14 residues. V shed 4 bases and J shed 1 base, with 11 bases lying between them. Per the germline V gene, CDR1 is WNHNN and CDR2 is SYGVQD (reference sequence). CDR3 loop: CASSGRRESYEQYF. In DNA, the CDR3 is TGCGCCAGCAGTGGACGGCGGGAATCCTACGAGCAGTACTTC.

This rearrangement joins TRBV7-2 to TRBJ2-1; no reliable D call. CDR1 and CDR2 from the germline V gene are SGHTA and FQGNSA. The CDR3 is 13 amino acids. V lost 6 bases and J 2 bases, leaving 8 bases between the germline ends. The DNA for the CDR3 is TGTGCCAGCAGACTCCGGGCCTACAATGAGCAGTTCTTC. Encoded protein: CASRLRAYNEQFF.

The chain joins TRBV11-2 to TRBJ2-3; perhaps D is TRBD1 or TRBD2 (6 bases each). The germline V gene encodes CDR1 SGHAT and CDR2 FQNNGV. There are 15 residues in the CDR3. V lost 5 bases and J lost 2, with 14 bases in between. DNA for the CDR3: TGTGCCAGCAGCGCGGGGACAAGAATCACAGATACGCAGTATTTT. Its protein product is CASSAGTRITDTQYF.

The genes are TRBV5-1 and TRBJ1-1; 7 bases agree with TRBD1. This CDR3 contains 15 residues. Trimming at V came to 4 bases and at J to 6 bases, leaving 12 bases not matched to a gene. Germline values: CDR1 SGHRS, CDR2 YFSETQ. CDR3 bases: TGCGCCAGCAGCGGGCCGACAGGGCCAGGGGCTGAAGCTTTCTTT. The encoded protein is CASSGPTGPGAEAFF.

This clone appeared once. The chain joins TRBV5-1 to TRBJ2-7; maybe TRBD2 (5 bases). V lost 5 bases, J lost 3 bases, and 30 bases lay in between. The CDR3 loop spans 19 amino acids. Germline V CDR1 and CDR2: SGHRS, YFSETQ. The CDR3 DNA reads TGCGCCAGCAGGCCGGGAATAGCTCCCTTACTCTACGTAGGCTACGAGCAGTACTTC. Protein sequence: CASRPGIAPLLYVGYEQYF.

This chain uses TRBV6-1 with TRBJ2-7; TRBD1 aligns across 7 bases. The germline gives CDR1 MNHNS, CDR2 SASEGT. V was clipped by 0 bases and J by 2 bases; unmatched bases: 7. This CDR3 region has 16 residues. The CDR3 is CASSEALGQRTYEQYF. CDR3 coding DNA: TGTGCCAGCAGTGAAGCCCTGGGACAGCGAACCTACGAGCAGTACTTC.

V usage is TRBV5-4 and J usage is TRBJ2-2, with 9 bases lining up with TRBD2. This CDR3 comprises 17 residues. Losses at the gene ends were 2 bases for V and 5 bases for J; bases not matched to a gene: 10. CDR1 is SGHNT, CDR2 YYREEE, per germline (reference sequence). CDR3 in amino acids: CASSLLIAGVSTGELFF. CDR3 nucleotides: TGTGCCAGCAGCTTACTGATAGCGGGAGTTTCGACCGGGGAGCTGTTTTTT.